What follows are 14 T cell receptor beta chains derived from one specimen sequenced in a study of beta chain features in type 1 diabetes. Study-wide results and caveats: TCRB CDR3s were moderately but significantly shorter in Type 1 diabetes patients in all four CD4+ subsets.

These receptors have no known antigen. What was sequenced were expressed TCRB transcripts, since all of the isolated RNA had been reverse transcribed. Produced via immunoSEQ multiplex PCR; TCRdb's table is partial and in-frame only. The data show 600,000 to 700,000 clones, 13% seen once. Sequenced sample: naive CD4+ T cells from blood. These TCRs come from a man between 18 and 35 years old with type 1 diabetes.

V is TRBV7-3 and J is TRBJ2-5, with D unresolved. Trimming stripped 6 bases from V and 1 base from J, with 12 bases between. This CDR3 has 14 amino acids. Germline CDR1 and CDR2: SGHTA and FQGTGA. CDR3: CASSDVHRQETQYF. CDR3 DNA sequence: TGTGCCAGCAGTGACGTCCACCGCCAAGAGACCCAGTACTTC.

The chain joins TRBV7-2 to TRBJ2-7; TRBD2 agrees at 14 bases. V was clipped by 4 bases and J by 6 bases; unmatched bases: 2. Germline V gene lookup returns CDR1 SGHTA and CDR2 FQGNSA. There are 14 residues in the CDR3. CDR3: CASSSGLAGGEQYF. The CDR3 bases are TGTGCCAGCAGCTCCGGACTAGCGGGGGGCGAGCAGTACTTC.

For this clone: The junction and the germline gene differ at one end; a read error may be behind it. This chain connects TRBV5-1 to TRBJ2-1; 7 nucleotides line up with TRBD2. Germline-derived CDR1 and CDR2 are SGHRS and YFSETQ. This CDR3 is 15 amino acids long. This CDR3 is CASSLATVQAPSGVF. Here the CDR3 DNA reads TGCGCCAGCAGCTTGGCCACCGTACAGGCGCCGAGCGGGGTCTTC.

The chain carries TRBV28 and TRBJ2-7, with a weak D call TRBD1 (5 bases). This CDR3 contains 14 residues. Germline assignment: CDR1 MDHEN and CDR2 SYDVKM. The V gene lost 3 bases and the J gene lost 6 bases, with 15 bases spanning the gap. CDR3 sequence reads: CASSFPPGWGEQYF. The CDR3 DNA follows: TGTGCCAGCAGTTTCCCGCCAGGGTGGGGCGAGCAGTACTTC.

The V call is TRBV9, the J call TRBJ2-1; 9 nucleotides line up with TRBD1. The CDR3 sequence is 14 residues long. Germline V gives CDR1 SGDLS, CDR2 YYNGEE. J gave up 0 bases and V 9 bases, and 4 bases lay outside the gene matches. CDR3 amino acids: CATGTGSSYNEQFF. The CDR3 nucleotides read TGTGCCACCGGGACAGGGAGCTCCTACAATGAGCAGTTCTTC.

The CDR3 bases are TGTGCCAGCAGCTCAACTGCGACAGATAGCAATCAGCCCCAGCATTTT. Translation: CASSSTATDSNQPQHF. The gene calls are TRBV7-9 and TRBJ1-5; maybe TRBD1 (5 bases). The CDR3 covers 16 residues. Germline V gene data show CDR1 as SEHNR and CDR2 as FQNEAQ (reference sequence). The germline V and J ends were trimmed by 4 bases and 0 bases, with 13 bases remaining between them.

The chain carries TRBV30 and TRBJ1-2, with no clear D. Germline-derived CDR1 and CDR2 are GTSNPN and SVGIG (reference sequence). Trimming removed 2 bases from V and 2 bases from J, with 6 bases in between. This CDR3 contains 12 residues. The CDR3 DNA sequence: TGTGCCTGGAGTATCAAGAACTATGGCTACACCTTC. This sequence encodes CAWSIKNYGYTF.

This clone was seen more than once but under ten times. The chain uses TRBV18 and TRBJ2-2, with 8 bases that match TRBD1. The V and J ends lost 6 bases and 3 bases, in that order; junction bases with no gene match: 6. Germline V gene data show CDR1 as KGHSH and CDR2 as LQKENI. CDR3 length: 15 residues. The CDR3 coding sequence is TGTGCCAGCTCCCGCGGACAGGGCGACACCGGGGAGCTGTTTTTT. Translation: CASSRGQGDTGELFF.

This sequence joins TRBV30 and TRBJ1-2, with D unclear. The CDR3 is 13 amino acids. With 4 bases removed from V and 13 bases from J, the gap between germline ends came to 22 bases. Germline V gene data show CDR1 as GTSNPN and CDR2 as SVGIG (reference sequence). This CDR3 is CAWTGVADGVATF. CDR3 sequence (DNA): TGTGCCTGGACTGGAGTGGCCGATGGTGTTGCCACCTTC.

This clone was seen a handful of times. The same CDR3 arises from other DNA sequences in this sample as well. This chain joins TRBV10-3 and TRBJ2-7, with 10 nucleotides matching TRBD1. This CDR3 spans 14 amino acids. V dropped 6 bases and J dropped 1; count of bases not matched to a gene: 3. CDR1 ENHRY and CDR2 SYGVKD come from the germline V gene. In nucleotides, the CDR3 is TGTGCCATCAGCCCGGGACAGGGGTCCTACGAGCAGTACTTC. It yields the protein CAISPGQGSYEQYF.

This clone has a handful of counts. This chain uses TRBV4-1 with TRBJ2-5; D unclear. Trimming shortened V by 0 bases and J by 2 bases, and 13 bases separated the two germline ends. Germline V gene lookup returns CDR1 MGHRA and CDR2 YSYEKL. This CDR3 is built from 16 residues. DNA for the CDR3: TGCGCCAGCAGCCAAGAATGGGTAGTCCCACAAGAGACCCAGTACTTC. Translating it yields CASSQEWVVPQETQYF.

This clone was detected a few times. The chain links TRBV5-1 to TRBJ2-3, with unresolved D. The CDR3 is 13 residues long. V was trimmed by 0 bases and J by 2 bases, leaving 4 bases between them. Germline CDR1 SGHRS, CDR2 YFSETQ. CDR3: CASSLAPTDTQYF. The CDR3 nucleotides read TGCGCCAGCAGCTTGGCACCCACAGATACGCAGTATTTT. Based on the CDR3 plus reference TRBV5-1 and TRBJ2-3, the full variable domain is KAGVTQTPRYLIKTRGQQVTLSCSPISGHRSVSWYQQTPGQGLQFLFEYFSETQRNKGNFPGRFSGRQFSNSRSEMNVSTLELGDSALYLCASSLAPTDTQYFGPGTRLTVL.

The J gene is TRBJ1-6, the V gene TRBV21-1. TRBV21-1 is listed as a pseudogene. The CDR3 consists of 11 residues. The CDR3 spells CASSLGGALHF. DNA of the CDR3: TGTGCCAGCAGCCTCGGGGGGGCCCTCCACTTT.

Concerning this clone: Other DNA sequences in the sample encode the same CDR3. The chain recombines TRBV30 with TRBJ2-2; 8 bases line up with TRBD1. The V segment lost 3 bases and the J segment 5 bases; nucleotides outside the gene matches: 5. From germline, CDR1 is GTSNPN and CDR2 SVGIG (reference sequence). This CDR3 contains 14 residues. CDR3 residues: CAWSTTGGTGELFF. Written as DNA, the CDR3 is TGTGCCTGGAGCACCACAGGGGGAACCGGGGAGCTGTTTTTT.